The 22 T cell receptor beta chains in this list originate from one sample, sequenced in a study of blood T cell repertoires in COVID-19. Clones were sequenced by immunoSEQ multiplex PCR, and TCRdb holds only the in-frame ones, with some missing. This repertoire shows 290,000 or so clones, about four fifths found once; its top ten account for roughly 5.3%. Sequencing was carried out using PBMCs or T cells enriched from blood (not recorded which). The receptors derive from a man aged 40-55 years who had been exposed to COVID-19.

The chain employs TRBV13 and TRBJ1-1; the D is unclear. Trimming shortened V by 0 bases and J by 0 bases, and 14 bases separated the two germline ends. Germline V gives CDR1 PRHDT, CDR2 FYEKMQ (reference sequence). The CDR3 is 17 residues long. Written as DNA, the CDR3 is TGTGCCAGCAGCTTAGGCCTAGCGTGGACCGTGAACACTGAAGCTTTCTTT. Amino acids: CASSLGLAWTVNTEAFF.

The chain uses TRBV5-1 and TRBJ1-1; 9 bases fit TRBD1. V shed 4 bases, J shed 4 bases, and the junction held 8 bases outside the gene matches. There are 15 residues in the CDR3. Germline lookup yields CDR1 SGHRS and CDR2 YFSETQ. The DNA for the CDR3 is TGCGCCAGCAGCCAACAGGGGGCGCGGGGCACTGAAGCTTTCTTT. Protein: CASSQQGARGTEAFF.

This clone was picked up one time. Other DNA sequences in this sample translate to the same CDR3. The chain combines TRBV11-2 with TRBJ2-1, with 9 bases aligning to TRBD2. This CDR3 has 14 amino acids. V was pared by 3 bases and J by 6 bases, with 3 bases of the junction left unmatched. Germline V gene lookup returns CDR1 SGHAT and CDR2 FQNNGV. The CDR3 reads CASSLGLASNEQFF. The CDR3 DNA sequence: TGTGCCAGCAGCTTGGGACTAGCATCCAATGAGCAGTTCTTC.

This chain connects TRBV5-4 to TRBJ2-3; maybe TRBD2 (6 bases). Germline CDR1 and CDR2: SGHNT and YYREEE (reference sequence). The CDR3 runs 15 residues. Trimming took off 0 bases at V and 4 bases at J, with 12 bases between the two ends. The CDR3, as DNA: TGTGCCAGCAGCTTGGCGGGAGTCATCCCAGATACGCAGTATTTT. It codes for CASSLAGVIPDTQYF.

The CDR3 protein is CASSFSVGSQETQYF. CDR3 DNA: TGCGCCAGCAGCTTCAGCGTAGGGAGCCAAGAGACCCAGTACTTC. The gene calls are TRBV5-1 and TRBJ2-5, with a tentative D call TRBD2 (5 bases). V lost 2 bases to trimming and J lost 1 base, with 12 bases between them. CDR1 is SGHRS and CDR2 is YFSETQ in the germline V gene. The CDR3 consists of 15 residues.

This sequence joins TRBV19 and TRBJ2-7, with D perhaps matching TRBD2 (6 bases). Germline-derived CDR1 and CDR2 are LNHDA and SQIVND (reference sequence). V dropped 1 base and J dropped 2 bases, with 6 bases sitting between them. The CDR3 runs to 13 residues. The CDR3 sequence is CASSIGGAYEQYF. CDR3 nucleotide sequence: TGTGCCAGTAGTATAGGCGGGGCCTACGAGCAGTACTTC.

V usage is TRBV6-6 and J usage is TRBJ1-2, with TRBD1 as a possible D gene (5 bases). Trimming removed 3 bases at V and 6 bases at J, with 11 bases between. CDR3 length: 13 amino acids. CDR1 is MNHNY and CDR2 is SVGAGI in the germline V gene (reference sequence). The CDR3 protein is CASSYRQSHGYTF. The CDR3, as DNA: TGTGCCAGCAGTTATAGACAGAGTCATGGCTACACCTTC.

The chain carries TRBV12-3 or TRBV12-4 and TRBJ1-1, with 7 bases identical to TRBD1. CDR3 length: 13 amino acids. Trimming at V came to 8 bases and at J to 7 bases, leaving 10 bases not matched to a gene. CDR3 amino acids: CASRKGQINEAFF. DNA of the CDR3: TGTGCCAGCCGAAAGGGACAGATAAATGAAGCTTTCTTT.

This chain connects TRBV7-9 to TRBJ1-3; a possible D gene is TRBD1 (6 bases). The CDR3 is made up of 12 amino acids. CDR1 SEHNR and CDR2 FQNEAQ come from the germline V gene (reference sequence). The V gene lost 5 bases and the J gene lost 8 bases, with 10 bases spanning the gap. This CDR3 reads CASSPGGHTIYF. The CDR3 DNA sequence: TGTGCCAGCAGCCCGGGGGGCCACACCATATATTTT.

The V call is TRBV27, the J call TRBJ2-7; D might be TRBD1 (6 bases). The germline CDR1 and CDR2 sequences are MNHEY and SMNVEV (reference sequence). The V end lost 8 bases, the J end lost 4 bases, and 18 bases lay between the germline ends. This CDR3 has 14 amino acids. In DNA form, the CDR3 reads TGTGCCAGCGGATCCTGGGGACAAGCGTACGAGCAGTACTTC. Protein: CASGSWGQAYEQYF.

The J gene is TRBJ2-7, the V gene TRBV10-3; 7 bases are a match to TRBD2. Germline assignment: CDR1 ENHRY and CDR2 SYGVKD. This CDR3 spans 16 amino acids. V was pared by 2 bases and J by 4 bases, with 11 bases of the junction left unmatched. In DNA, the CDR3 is TGTGCCATCAGTGAGAACCCAACAGCGGGATTGTACGAGCAGTACTTC. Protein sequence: CAISENPTAGLYEQYF.

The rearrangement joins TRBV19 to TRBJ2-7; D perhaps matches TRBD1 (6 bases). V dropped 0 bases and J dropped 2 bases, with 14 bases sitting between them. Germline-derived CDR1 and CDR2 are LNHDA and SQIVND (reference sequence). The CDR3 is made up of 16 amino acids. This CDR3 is CASSIDATGPTYEQYF. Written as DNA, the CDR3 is TGTGCCAGTAGTATAGACGCGACAGGACCTACCTACGAGCAGTACTTC.

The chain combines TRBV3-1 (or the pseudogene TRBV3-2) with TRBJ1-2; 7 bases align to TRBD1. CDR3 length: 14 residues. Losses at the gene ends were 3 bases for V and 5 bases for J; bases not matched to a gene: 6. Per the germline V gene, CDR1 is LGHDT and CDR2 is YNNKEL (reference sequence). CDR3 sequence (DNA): TGTGCCAGCAGCCACCCGACAGGGCGGTATGGCTACACCTTC. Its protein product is CASSHPTGRYGYTF.

The CDR3 region has the DNA TGTGCCAGCAGTTTAACCAGGGAGACCCAGTACTTC. It encodes CASSLTRETQYF. This sequence joins TRBV28 and TRBJ2-5, with D hard to call. The CDR3 contains 12 residues. Germline assignment: CDR1 MDHEN and CDR2 SYDVKM. Between the trimmed V and J ends, which lost 2 bases and 5 bases, there was a span of 6 bases. The full variable domain, rest sourced from reference TRBV28 and TRBJ2-5, is DVKVTQSSRYLVKRTGEKVFLECVQDMDHENMFWYRQDPGLGLRLIYFSYDVKMKEKGDIPEGYSVSREKKERFSLILESASTNQTSMYLCASSLTRETQYFGPGTRLLVL.

The CDR3 DNA reads as TGTGCCACCAGTGACGCCGGACCCGACAGAGATACGCAGTATTTT. This gives the protein CATSDAGPDRDTQYF. The V gene is TRBV24-1, the J gene TRBJ2-3, with a tentative D call TRBD1 (5 bases). The V end was cut by 4 bases, the J end by 5 bases, with 15 bases between. Germline V CDR1 and CDR2: KGHDR, SFDVKD. The CDR3 length is 15 residues.

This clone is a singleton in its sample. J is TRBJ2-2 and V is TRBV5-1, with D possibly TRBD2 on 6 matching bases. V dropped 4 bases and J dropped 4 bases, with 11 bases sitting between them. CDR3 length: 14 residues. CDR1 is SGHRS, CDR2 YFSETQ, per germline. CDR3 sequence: CASSLQGGTGELFF. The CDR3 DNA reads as TGCGCCAGCAGCCTTCAGGGAGGCACCGGGGAGCTGTTTTTT.

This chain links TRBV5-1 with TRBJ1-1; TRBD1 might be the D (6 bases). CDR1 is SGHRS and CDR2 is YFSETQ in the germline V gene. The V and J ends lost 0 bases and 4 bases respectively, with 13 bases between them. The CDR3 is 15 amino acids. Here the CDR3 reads CASSLGPDRTTEAFF. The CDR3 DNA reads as TGCGCCAGCAGCTTGGGCCCGGACAGAACCACTGAAGCTTTCTTT. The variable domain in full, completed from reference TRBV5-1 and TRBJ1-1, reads KAGVTQTPRYLIKTRGQQVTLSCSPISGHRSVSWYQQTPGQGLQFLFEYFSETQRNKGNFPGRFSGRQFSNSRSEMNVSTLELGDSALYLCASSLGPDRTTEAFFGQGTRLTVV.

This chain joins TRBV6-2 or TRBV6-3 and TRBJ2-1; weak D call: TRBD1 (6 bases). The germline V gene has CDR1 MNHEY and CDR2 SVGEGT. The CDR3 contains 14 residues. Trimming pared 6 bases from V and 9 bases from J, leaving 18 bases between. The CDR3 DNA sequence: TGTGCCAGCAGCGTCGGCACAGGGCGGAGTGAGCAGTTCTTC. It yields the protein CASSVGTGRSEQFF.

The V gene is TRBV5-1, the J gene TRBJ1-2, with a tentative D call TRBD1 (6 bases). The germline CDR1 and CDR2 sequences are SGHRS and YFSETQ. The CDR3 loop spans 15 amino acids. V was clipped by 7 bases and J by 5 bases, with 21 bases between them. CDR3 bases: TGCGCCAGCCGTCCTTCCGTAGGACAGCAATATGGCTACACCTTC. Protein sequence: CASRPSVGQQYGYTF.

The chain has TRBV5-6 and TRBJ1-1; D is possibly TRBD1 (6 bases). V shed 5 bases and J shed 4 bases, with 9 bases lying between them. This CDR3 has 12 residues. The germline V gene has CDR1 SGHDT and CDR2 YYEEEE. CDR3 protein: CASRQGFTEAFF. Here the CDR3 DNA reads TGTGCCAGCAGACAGGGTTTCACTGAAGCTTTCTTT.

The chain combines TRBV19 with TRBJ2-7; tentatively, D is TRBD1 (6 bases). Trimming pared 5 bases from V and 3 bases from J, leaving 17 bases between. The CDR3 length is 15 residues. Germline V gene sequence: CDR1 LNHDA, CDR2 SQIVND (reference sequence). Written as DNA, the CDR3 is TGTGCCAGTAGTCAACGAAACGGACAGCTCTACGAGCAGTACTTC. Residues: CASSQRNGQLYEQYF.

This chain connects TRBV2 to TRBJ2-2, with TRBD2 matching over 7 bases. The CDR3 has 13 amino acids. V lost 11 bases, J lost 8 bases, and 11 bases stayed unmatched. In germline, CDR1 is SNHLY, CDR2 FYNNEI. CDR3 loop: CAPGEGNKGELFF. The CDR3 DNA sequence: TGTGCCCCCGGGGAGGGAAATAAGGGGGAGCTGTTTTTT.